This TCR beta chain stems from a study of blood T cell repertoires in COVID-19. Study-level information: Whether acute or convalescent, the COVID-19 samples came from the United States, Italy and Spain. Sources were T cells, B-cell-depleted T cells, or PBMCs; the material itself was cDNA or gDNA.

V was shortened by 2 bases and J by 8 bases, with 12 bases between the two germline ends. This CDR3 has 13 amino acids. Original processing methods: Reference gene primer amplification gave estimated nucleated cell counts. The assay was immunoSEQ multiplex PCR, and TCRdb's table has in-frame clones only and misses some. For V, J and clone size, that table is used; D and trimming come from the DNA. The sample lists a few hundred thousand clones, about 79% occurring once. Sequenced material: peripheral blood. The chain joins TRBV12-3 or TRBV12-4 to TRBJ1-1; D not resolved. The clonotype comes from a man at least 80 years old with acute or convalescent COVID-19. Here the CDR3 reads CASSLTQAWEAFF. CDR3 sequence (DNA): TGTGCCAGCAGTTTAACCCAAGCCTGGGAAGCTTTCTTT.